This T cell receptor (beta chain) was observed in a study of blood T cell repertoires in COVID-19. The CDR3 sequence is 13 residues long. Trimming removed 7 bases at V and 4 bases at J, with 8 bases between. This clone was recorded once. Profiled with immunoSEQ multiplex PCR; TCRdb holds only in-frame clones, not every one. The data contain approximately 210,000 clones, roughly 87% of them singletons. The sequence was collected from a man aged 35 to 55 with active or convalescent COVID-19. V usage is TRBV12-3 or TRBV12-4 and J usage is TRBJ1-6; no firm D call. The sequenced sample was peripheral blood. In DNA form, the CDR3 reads TGTGCCAGCATGCAGAGGTATAATTCACCCCTCCACTTT. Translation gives CASMQRYNSPLHF.